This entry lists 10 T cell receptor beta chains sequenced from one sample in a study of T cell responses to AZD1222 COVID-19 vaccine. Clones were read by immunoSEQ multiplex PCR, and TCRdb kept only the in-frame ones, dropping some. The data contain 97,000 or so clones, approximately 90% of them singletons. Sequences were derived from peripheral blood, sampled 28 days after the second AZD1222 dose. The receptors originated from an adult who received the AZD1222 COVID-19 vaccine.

CDR3 DNA sequence: TGTGCCAGCAGGGGCGGGGGCGGCTCCTATAATTCACCCCTCCACTTT. Its translation is CASRGGGGSYNSPLHF. V is TRBV28 and J is TRBJ1-6; tentatively, D is TRBD1 (6 bases). The CDR3 is 16 residues long. V lost 6 bases to trimming and J lost 0 bases, with 12 bases between them. Germline V gives CDR1 MDHEN, CDR2 SYDVKM. Together with reference TRBV28 and TRBJ1-6, the CDR3 gives the full variable domain: DVKVTQSSRYLVKRTGEKVFLECVQDMDHENMFWYRQDPGLGLRLIYFSYDVKMKEKGDIPEGYSVSREKKERFSLILESASTNQTSMYLCASRGGGGSYNSPLHFGNGTRLTVT.

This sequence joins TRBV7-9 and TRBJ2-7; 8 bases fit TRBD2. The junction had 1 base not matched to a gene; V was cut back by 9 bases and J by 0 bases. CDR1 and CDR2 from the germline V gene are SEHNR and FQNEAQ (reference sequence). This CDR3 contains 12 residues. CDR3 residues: CASSGVSYEQYF. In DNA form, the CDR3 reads TGTGCCAGTAGCGGGGTCTCCTACGAGCAGTACTTC.

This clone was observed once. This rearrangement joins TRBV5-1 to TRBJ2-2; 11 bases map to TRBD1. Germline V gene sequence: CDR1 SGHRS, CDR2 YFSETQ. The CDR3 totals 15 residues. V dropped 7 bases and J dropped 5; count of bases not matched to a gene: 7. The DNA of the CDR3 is TGCGCCAGCCGTAGAGGGACAGGGGGTACCGGGGAGCTGTTTTTT. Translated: CASRRGTGGTGELFF.

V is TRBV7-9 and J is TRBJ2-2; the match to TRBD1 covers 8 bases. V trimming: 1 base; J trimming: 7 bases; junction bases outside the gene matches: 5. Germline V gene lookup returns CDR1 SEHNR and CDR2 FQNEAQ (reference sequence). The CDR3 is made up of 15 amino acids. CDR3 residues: CASSLGTGGGGELFF. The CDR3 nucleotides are TGTGCCAGCAGCTTAGGCACAGGGGGTGGCGGGGAGCTGTTTTTT.

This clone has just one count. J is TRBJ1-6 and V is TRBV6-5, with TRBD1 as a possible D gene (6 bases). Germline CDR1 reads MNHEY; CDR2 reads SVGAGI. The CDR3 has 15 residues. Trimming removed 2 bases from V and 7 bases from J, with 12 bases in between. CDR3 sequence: CASSYGGGANSPLHF. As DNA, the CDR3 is TGTGCCAGCAGTTACGGCGGGGGGGCAAATTCACCCCTCCACTTT.

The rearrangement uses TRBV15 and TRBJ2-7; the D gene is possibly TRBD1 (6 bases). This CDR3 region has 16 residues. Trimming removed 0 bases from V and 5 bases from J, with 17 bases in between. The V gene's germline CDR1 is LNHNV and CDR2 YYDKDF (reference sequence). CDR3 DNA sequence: TGTGCCACCAGCAGAGATTTGTCAGGGGCGCGGCACGAGCAGTACTTC. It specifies CATSRDLSGARHEQYF.

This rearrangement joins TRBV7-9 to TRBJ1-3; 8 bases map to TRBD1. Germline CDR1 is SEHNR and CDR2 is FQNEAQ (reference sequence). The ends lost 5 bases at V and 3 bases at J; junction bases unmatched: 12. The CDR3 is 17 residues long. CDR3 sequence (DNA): TGTGCCAGCAGCCCCCTGGCAGGGGGCACGTTTGGAAACACCATATATTTT. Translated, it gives CASSPLAGGTFGNTIYF.

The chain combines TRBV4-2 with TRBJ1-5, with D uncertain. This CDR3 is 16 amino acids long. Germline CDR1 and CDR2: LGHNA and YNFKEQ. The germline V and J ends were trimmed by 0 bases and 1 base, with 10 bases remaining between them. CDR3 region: CASSQEAGDSNQPQHF. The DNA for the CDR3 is TGTGCCAGCAGCCAAGAAGCGGGAGACAGCAATCAGCCCCAGCATTTT.

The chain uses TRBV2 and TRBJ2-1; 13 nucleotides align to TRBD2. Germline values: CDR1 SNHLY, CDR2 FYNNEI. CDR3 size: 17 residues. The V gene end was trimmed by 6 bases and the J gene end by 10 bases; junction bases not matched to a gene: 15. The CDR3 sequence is CASSPNSGLAGEGEQFF. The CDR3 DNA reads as TGTGCCAGCAGCCCCAACTCAGGACTAGCGGGAGAGGGGGAGCAGTTCTTC.

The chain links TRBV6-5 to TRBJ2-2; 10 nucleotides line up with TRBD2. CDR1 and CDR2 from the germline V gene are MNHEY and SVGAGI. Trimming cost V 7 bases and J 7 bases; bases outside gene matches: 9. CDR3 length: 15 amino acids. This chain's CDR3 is CASKAGGLSIGELFF. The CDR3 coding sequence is TGTGCCAGCAAAGCGGGAGGGCTAAGCATCGGGGAGCTGTTTTTT.